This TCR beta chain was sequenced during a study of cytotoxic CD8 clonotypes in ibrutinib-treated CLL. Germline lookup yields CDR1 MDHEN and CDR2 SYDVKM. There are 11 residues in the CDR3. Trimming removed 6 bases from V and 7 bases from J, with 7 bases in between. Only in-frame clones appear in the TCRdb table, and some are missing; sequencing was by immunoSEQ multiplex PCR. The repertoire has 130,000 to 150,000 clones, about 79% of them found once; the top ten carry 9.5% to 15%. The chain carries TRBV28 and TRBJ1-5; D unresolved. The input for sequencing was PBMCs, taken after 12 months of ibrutinib treatment. This clonotype was sampled from a human donor with chronic lymphocytic leukemia. CDR3 coding DNA: TGTGCCAGCAGCCAACAACAGCCCCAGCATTTT. Translated, it gives CASSQQQPQHF.